This TCR beta chain was retrieved from a study of blood T cell repertoires in COVID-19. TCRdb's table, derived via immunoSEQ multiplex PCR, lists solely in-frame clones and lacks some. The table lists 310,000 or so clones, roughly 90% of them singletons, with roughly a tenth in the top ten. J gave up 4 bases and V 3 bases, and 16 bases lay outside the gene matches. The CDR3 length is 19 residues. The germline V gene has CDR1 SNHLY and CDR2 FYNNEI. This chain links TRBV2 with TRBJ2-1; 9 nucleotides align to TRBD1. The receptor was derived from a man aged 25-45 years with COVID-19, enrolled during active disease. Sequenced sample: peripheral blood. The CDR3 region is CASSDGTGTPKVGYNEQFF. CDR3 DNA sequence: TGTGCCAGCAGTGACGGGACAGGGACCCCAAAGGTCGGTTACAATGAGCAGTTCTTC.